The 27 T cell receptor beta chains below were found in one sample sequenced in a study of CD8+ T cells in alopecia areata. It was cDNA, reverse transcribed from extracted RNA, that served as the sequencing template. TCRdb keeps only in-frame clones here, not all; method: immunoSEQ multiplex PCR. Of about 180,000 clones listed, roughly 60% are singletons. Sequencing used CD4+ T cells sorted from blood, obtained at week 0. Every receptor here comes from a human donor with alopecia areata.

With respect to this clone: Other DNA sequences of this sample code for an identical CDR3. This chain joins TRBV29-1 and TRBJ2-3, with D hard to call. From germline, CDR1 is SQVTM and CDR2 ANQGSEA. CDR3 length: 12 residues. Between the trimmed V and J ends, which lost 6 bases and 1 base, there was a span of 8 bases. The CDR3, as DNA: TGCAGCGTCGGAGAGGGCACAGATACGCAGTATTTT. Protein product: CSVGEGTDTQYF.

The rearrangement uses TRBV14 and TRBJ1-6; D ambiguous. The V gene lost 0 bases and the J gene lost 10 bases, with 7 bases spanning the gap. The CDR3 is 13 residues long. In germline, CDR1 is SGHDN, CDR2 FVKESK. Written as DNA, the CDR3 is TGTGCCAGCAGCCAAGAGAGGGTCTCACCCCTCCACTTT. Protein product: CASSQERVSPLHF.

The genes are TRBV30 and TRBJ2-2, with D unclear. Germline assignment: CDR1 GTSNPN and CDR2 SVGIG (reference sequence). The CDR3 is 12 amino acids. V was trimmed by 1 base and J by 7 bases, leaving 7 bases between them. The CDR3 region has the DNA TGTGCCTGGAGTGGTCTGGGCGGGGAGCTGTTTTTT. Protein product: CAWSGLGGELFF.

Comments on this clone: The same CDR3 also results from other DNA sequences found in this sample. The V gene is TRBV30, the J gene TRBJ1-2; no reliable D call. Looked up from germline, CDR1 is GTSNPN and CDR2 is SVGIG (reference sequence). Trimming took 5 bases from V and 4 from J, leaving 8 bases between them. The length of the CDR3 is 11 residues. The CDR3 coding sequence is TGTGCCTGGTCGGGGAGCTATGGCTACACCTTC. Encoded protein: CAWSGSYGYTF.

The chain joins TRBV14 to TRBJ2-5, with 7 nucleotides matching TRBD1. The V gene end was trimmed by 5 bases and the J gene end by 5 bases; junction bases not matched to a gene: 14. Germline loops: CDR1 SGHDN, CDR2 FVKESK. The CDR3 runs 16 residues. The CDR3 here is CASSSSSGGRMETQYF. The CDR3 DNA is TGTGCCAGCAGCTCCAGCTCAGGGGGTCGGATGGAGACCCAGTACTTC.

The gene calls are TRBV30 and TRBJ2-3; the match to TRBD2 covers 7 bases. V lost 3 bases, J lost 6 bases, and 6 bases stayed unmatched. The length of the CDR3 is 13 residues. Germline CDR1 and CDR2: GTSNPN and SVGIG (reference sequence). CDR3 amino acids: CAWRSGTSDTQYF. In nucleotides, the CDR3 is TGTGCCTGGAGAAGCGGGACGAGCGATACGCAGTATTTT.

The chain carries TRBV30 and TRBJ1-2; D is possibly TRBD1 (5 bases). Germline values: CDR1 GTSNPN, CDR2 SVGIG (reference sequence). Trimming cost V 1 base and J 1 base, with 7 bases left between them. The CDR3 length is 13 residues. The CDR3 is CAWSGDSNYGYTF. The DNA for the CDR3 is TGTGCCTGGAGTGGAGACAGTAACTATGGCTACACCTTC.

The chain combines TRBV29-1 with TRBJ2-3; D unclear. The germline CDR1 and CDR2 sequences are SQVTM and ANQGSEA. V was pared by 4 bases and J by 4 bases, with 9 bases between. This CDR3 is built from 12 residues. The CDR3 reads CSVGMVPDTQYF. In nucleotides, the CDR3 is TGCAGCGTTGGGATGGTCCCAGATACGCAGTATTTT.

V usage is TRBV2 and J usage is TRBJ2-7; D unclear. Between the trimmed V and J ends, which lost 3 bases and 3 bases, there was a span of 3 bases. The V gene's germline CDR1 is SNHLY and CDR2 FYNNEI. This CDR3 is built from 11 residues. CDR3 nucleotides: TGTGCCAGCAGTGAGGACTACGAGCAGTACTTC. Translating it yields CASSEDYEQYF. The full variable domain, its missing parts supplied by reference TRBV2 and TRBJ2-7, is EPEVTQTPSHQVTQMGQEVILRCVPISNHLYFYWYRQILGQKVEFLVSFYNNEISEKSEIFDDQFSVERPDGSNFTLKIRSTKLEDSAMYFCASSEDYEQYFGPGTRLTVT.

The sample holds one count of this clone. This chain joins TRBV5-1 and TRBJ2-7; D gene unclear. CDR3 length equals 15 residues. The germline V gene encodes CDR1 SGHRS and CDR2 YFSETQ. V was pared by 0 bases and J by 0 bases, with 10 bases between. The CDR3 region has the DNA TGCGCCAGCAGCTTGGCCGGCAGTCTCTCCTACGAGCAGTACTTC. The encoded protein is CASSLAGSLSYEQYF.

This chain joins TRBV7-2 and TRBJ2-1; 11 bases fit TRBD2. J was trimmed by 9 bases and V by 3 bases; bases with no gene match: 10. The CDR3 extends over 16 amino acids. CDR1 and CDR2 from the germline V gene are SGHTA and FQGNSA. As DNA, the CDR3 is TGTGCCAGCAGCTTCGGGCTAGCGGGGGGTAGGAGTGAGCAGTTCTTC. This codes for CASSFGLAGGRSEQFF.

V is TRBV29-1 and J is TRBJ2-3; 8 positions agree with TRBD2. J was trimmed by 5 bases and V by 8 bases; bases with no gene match: 18. Germline V gives CDR1 SQVTM, CDR2 ANQGSEA. This CDR3 has 16 amino acids. The CDR3 here is CSSRPWGSGKEDTQYF. CDR3 coding DNA: TGCAGCTCACGACCCTGGGGTAGCGGGAAGGAAGATACGCAGTATTTT.

J is TRBJ1-1 and V is TRBV20-1, with D possibly TRBD1 on 5 matching bases. This CDR3 is 11 amino acids long. Germline lookup yields CDR1 DFQATT and CDR2 SNEGSKA (reference sequence). CDR3 in amino acids: CSSTANTEAFF. CDR3 nucleotides: TGCAGCTCGACAGCGAACACTGAAGCTTTCTTT.

The rearrangement uses TRBV2 and TRBJ2-1; D uncertain. This CDR3 comprises 12 residues. Trimming removed 1 base from V and 6 bases from J, with 4 bases in between. CDR1 and CDR2 (germline): SNHLY, FYNNEI. In DNA form, the CDR3 reads TGTGCCAGCAGTGAAGGAGGCAATGAGCAGTTCTTC. This translates into CASSEGGNEQFF.

This chain uses TRBV29-1 with TRBJ2-6, with D unresolved. V was cut by 5 bases and J by 0 bases, with 20 bases left in between. CDR3 length: 18 residues. From germline, CDR1 is SQVTM and CDR2 ANQGSEA. The CDR3 sequence is CSVSAVVGHPSGANVLTF. The CDR3 region has the DNA TGCAGCGTTTCGGCCGTCGTAGGGCACCCCTCTGGGGCCAACGTCCTGACTTTC.

The genes are TRBV29-1 and TRBJ2-7, with no clear D. V lost 6 bases to trimming and J lost 0 bases, with 6 bases between them. The CDR3 sequence is 11 residues long. Germline loops: CDR1 SQVTM, CDR2 ANQGSEA. DNA for the CDR3: TGCAGCGTCCTGTACTCCTACGAGCAGTACTTC. It translates to CSVLYSYEQYF.

Only a few counts were recorded for this clone. The genes are TRBV29-1 and TRBJ2-3, with D perhaps given as TRBD1 or TRBD2 (7 bases each). This CDR3 comprises 13 residues. Germline V gives CDR1 SQVTM, CDR2 ANQGSEA. Trimming stripped 5 bases from V and 4 bases from J, with 13 bases between. This CDR3 reads CSVSGGVPDTQYF. The CDR3 coding sequence is TGCAGCGTTTCAGGGGGGGTTCCAGATACGCAGTATTTT.

This clone was recorded a few times. Other DNA sequences in the sample encode the same CDR3. This sequence joins TRBV9 and TRBJ2-3; the D gene could be TRBD1 or TRBD2 (6 bases each). Trimming shortened V by 1 base and J by 2 bases, and 8 bases separated the two germline ends. Per the germline V gene, CDR1 is SGDLS and CDR2 is YYNGEE. CDR3 length equals 14 residues. The CDR3 nucleotides read TGTGCCAGCAGCGTAAGGGGGGACACAGATACGCAGTATTTT. Translated, it gives CASSVRGDTDTQYF.

The rearrangement joins TRBV9 to TRBJ1-2; tentative D call: TRBD1 (5 bases). The V and J ends lost 0 bases and 6 bases respectively, with 9 bases between them. CDR3 length: 13 residues. Germline V gives CDR1 SGDLS, CDR2 YYNGEE. In DNA form, the CDR3 reads TGTGCCAGCAGCGTAGAGGGGTTCGATGGCTACACCTTC. This encodes CASSVEGFDGYTF.

This clone was counted once. The genes are TRBV29-1 and TRBJ2-1; D remains unclear. From germline, CDR1 is SQVTM and CDR2 ANQGSEA. The CDR3 is made up of 15 amino acids. V lost 2 bases and J lost 3, with 14 bases in between. CDR3 loop: CSVEYVVGFYNEQFF. CDR3 bases: TGCAGCGTTGAATATGTTGTGGGGTTCTACAATGAGCAGTTCTTC.

The gene calls are TRBV18 and TRBJ2-7; D possibly corresponds to TRBD2 (5 bases). CDR1 and CDR2 from the germline V gene are KGHSH and LQKENI. The length of the CDR3 is 16 residues. V dropped 3 bases and J dropped 0 bases, with 15 bases sitting between them. CDR3 protein: CASSPDRGASSYEQYF. The CDR3 DNA reads TGTGCCAGCTCACCCGATCGGGGTGCGAGCTCCTACGAGCAGTACTTC.

V gene TRBV6-6 combines with J gene TRBJ2-5, with D maybe TRBD2 (7 bases). Trimming left V 5 bases short and J 4 bases short, with 14 bases between. The CDR3 loop spans 14 amino acids. Germline V CDR1 and CDR2: MNHNY, SVGAGI (reference sequence). The CDR3 sequence is CASSQTGRGETQYF. The DNA for the CDR3 is TGTGCCAGCAGTCAAACAGGGAGGGGAGAGACCCAGTACTTC.

A few counts support this clone. The chain recombines TRBV10-3 with TRBJ2-1; TRBD1 matches at 7 bases. Germline CDR1 is ENHRY and CDR2 is SYGVKD. V lost 10 bases to trimming and J lost 10 bases; unmatched junction nucleotides: 16. This CDR3 comprises 14 residues. CDR3 protein: CASTHMRGREEQFF. In DNA, the CDR3 is TGTGCCAGCACCCACATGAGGGGGCGCGAGGAGCAGTTCTTC.

The chain combines TRBV9 with TRBJ2-5, with 9 bases lining up with TRBD1. Germline V lookup: CDR1 SGDLS, CDR2 YYNGEE. Trimming cost V 2 bases and J 4 bases; bases outside gene matches: 6. The CDR3 is made up of 15 amino acids. CDR3 loop: CASSVRGQGGETQYF. The DNA of the CDR3 is TGTGCCAGCAGCGTGAGGGGACAGGGAGGAGAGACCCAGTACTTC.

This chain joins TRBV30 and TRBJ2-3; 11 bases align to TRBD2. CDR1 and CDR2 from the germline V gene are GTSNPN and SVGIG (reference sequence). CDR3 length: 15 amino acids. Germline trimming cut 4 bases from V and 2 bases from J; bases unmatched to any gene: 5. CDR3 in DNA: TGTGCCTGGACCCTAGCGGGGGGAAACACAGATACGCAGTATTTT. Amino acids: CAWTLAGGNTDTQYF.

The chain joins TRBV29-1 to TRBJ2-3; D may match TRBD1 or TRBD2 (5 bases each). The CDR3 is made up of 13 amino acids. V was pared by 6 bases and J by 1 base, with 11 bases between. Germline CDR1 is SQVTM and CDR2 is ANQGSEA. The CDR3 loop is CSVTGTGTDTQYF. The CDR3 DNA follows: TGCAGCGTCACCGGGACGGGCACAGATACGCAGTATTTT.

The chain joins TRBV29-1 to TRBJ1-1; the D is unclear. This CDR3 has 10 residues. CDR1 is SQVTM, CDR2 ANQGSEA, per germline. The V end lost 5 bases, the J end lost 4 bases, and 5 bases lay between the germline ends. The CDR3 DNA is TGCAGCGTTATGTCCACTGAAGCTTTCTTT. This encodes CSVMSTEAFF. Supplemented by reference TRBV29-1 and TRBJ1-1, the full variable domain reads SAVISQKPSRDICQRGTSLTIQCQVDSQVTMMFWYRQQPGQSLTLIATANQGSEATYESGFVIDKFPISRPNLTFSTLTVSNMSPEDSSIYLCSVMSTEAFFGQGTRLTVV.